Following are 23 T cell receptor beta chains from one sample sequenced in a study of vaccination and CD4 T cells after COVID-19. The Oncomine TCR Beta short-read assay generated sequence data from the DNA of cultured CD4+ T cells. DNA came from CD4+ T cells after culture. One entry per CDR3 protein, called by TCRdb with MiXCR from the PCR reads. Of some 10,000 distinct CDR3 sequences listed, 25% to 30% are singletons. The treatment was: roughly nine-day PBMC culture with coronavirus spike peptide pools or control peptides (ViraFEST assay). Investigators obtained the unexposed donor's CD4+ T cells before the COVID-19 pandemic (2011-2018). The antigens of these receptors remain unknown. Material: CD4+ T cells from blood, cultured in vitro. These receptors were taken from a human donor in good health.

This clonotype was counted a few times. CDR3 coding DNA: TGTGCCAGCAGCGTTACCGCGACTCAGGGGAGGTCACCCCTCCACTTT. It encodes CASSVTATQGRSPLHF. The V gene is TRBV28, the J gene TRBJ1-6, with TRBD1 as a possible D gene (6 bases). The CDR3 has 16 residues. The V end was cut by 6 bases, the J end by 10 bases, with 22 bases between. Germline values: CDR1 MDHEN, CDR2 SYDVKM.

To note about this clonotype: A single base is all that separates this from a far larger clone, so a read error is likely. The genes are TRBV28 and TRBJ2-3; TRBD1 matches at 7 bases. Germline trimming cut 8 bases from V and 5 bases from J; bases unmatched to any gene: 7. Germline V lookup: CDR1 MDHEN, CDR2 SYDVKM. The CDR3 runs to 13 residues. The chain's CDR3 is CASAQGNQDTQYF. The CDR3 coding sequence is TGTGCCAGCGCACAGGGGAACCAAGATACGCAGTATTTT.

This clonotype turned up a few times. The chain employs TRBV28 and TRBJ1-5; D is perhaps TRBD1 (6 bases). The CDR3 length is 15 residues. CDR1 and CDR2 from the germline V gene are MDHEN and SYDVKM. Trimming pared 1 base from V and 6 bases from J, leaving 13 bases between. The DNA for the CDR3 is TGTGCCAGCAGTTTATCCGTTGCAGGGGTTCAGCCCCAGCATTTT. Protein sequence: CASSLSVAGVQPQHF. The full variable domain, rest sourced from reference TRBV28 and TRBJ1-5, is DVKVTQSSRYLVKRTGEKVFLECVQDMDHENMFWYRQDPGLGLRLIYFSYDVKMKEKGDIPEGYSVSREKKERFSLILESASTNQTSMYLCASSLSVAGVQPQHFGDGTRLSIL.

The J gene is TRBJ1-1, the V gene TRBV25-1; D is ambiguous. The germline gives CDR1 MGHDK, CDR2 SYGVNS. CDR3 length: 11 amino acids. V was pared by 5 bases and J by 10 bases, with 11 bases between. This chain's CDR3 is CASSLSGLAFF. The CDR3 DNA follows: TGTGCCAGCAGTCTGTCGGGCCTAGCTTTCTTT.

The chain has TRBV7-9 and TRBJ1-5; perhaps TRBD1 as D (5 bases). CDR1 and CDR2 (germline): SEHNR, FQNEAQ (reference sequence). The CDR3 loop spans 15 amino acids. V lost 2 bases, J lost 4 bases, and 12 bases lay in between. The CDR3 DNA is TGTGCCAGCAGCTTACAGGGAGGCGTAAATCAGCCCCAGCATTTT. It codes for CASSLQGGVNQPQHF.

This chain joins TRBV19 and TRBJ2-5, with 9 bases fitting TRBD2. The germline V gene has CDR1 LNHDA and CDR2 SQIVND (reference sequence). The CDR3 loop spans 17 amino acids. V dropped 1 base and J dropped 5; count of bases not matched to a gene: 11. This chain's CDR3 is CASSIAASGTAGETQYF. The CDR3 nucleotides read TGTGCCAGTAGTATAGCTGCTAGCGGGACGGCTGGGGAGACCCAGTACTTC.

The CDR3 DNA sequence: TGCAGTGCTACAGGACGGCACTATGGCTACACCTTC. Protein product: CSATGRHYGYTF. This chain uses TRBV20-1 with TRBJ1-2; D not resolved. The CDR3 extends over 12 amino acids. CDR1 is DFQATT and CDR2 is SNEGSKA in the germline V gene (reference sequence). V lost 4 bases and J lost 3, with 9 bases in between.

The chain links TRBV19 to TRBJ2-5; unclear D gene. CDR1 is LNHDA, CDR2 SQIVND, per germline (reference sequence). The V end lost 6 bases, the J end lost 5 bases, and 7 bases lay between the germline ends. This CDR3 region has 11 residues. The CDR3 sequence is CASSVMETQYF. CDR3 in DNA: TGTGCCAGTAGCGTAATGGAGACCCAGTACTTC.

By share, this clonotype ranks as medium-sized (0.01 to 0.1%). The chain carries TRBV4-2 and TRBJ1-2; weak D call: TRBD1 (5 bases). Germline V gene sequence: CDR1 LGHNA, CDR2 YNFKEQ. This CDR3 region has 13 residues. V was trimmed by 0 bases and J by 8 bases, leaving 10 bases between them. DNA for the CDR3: TGTGCCAGCAGCCAAGATTTGGGGACGGGCTACACCTTC. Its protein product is CASSQDLGTGYTF.

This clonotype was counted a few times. As DNA, the CDR3 is TGCAGTGCTAGAGACAGTGGGTTAGGAGACACTGAAGCTTTCTTT. Translated: CSARDSGLGDTEAFF. This chain links TRBV20-1 with TRBJ1-1, with D uncertain. Trimming cost V 0 bases and J 3 bases, with 14 bases left between them. The CDR3 sequence is 15 residues long. Germline assignment: CDR1 DFQATT and CDR2 SNEGSKA (reference sequence).

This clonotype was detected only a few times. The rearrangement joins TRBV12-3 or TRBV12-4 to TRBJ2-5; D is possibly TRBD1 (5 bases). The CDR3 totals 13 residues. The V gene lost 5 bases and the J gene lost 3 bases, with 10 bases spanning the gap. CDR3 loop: CASSMGRKETQYF. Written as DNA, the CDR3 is TGTGCCAGCAGTATGGGGCGAAAAGAGACCCAGTACTTC.

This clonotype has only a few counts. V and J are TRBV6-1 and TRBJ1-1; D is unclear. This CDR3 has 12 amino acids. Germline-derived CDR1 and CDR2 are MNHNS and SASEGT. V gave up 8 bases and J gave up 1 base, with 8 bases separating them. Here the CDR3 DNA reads TGTGCCAGCTTGGGCAGGAACACTGAAGCTTTCTTT. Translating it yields CASLGRNTEAFF.

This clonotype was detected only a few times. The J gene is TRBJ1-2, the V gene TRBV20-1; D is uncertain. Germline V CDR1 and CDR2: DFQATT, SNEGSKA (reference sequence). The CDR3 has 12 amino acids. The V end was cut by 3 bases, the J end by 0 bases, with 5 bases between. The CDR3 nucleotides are TGCAGTGCTAGGCTAGCTAACTATGGCTACACCTTC. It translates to CSARLANYGYTF.

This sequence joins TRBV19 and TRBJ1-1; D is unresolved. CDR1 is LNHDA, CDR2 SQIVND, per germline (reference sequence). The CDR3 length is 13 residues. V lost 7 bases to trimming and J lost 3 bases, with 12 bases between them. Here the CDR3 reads CASIRELDTEAFF. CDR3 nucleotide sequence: TGTGCCAGTATACGTGAGCTTGACACTGAAGCTTTCTTT.

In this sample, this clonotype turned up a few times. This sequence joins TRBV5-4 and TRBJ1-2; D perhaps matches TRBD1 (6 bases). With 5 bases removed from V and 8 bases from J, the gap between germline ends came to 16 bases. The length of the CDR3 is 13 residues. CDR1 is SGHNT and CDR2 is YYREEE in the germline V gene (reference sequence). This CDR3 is CASSQTGPFGYTF. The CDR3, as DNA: TGTGCCAGCAGTCAGACAGGACCCTTCGGCTACACCTTC.

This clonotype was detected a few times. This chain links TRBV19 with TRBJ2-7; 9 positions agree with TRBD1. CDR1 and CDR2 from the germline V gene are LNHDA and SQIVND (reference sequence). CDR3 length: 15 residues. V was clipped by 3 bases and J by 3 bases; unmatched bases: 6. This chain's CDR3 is CASSIAPDRGYEQYF. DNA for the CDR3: TGTGCCAGTAGTATTGCCCCGGACAGGGGCTACGAGCAGTACTTC. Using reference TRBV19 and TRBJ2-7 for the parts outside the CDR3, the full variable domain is DGGITQSPKYLFRKEGQNVTLSCEQNLNHDAMYWYRQDPGQGLRLIYYSQIVNDFQKGDIAEGYSVSREKKESFPLTVTSAQKNPTAFYLCASSIAPDRGYEQYFGPGTRLTVT.

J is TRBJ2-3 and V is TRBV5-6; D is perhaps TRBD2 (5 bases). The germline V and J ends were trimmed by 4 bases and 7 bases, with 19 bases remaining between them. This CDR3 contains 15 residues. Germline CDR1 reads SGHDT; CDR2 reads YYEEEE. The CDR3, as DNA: TGTGCCAGCAGCGCTATGGGTTATTCGGGAAATACGCAGTATTTT. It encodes CASSAMGYSGNTQYF.

CDR3 DNA: TGCAGTGCTAGAGATGGACGGGGAACACCGAATCAGCCCCAGCATTTT. Encoded protein: CSARDGRGTPNQPQHF. This chain uses TRBV20-1 with TRBJ1-5; no clear D. The CDR3 contains 16 residues. Per the germline V gene, CDR1 is DFQATT and CDR2 is SNEGSKA (reference sequence). V lost 0 bases and J 4 bases, leaving 16 bases between the germline ends.

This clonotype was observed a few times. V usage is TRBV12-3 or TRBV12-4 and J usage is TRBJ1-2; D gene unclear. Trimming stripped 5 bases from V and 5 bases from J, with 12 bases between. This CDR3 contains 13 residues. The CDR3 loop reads CASSPSDGYGYTF. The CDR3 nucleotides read TGTGCCAGCAGTCCATCGGACGGATATGGCTACACCTTC.

The CDR3 nucleotides are TGTGCCAGCAGCTTGGTAGCCCAAAGCGAGCAGTACTTC. This gives the protein CASSLVAQSEQYF. The chain combines TRBV5-8 with TRBJ2-7; D gene unclear. Germline assignment: CDR1 SGHTS and CDR2 YDEGEE. With 0 bases removed from V and 6 bases from J, the gap between germline ends came to 10 bases. The length of the CDR3 is 13 residues.

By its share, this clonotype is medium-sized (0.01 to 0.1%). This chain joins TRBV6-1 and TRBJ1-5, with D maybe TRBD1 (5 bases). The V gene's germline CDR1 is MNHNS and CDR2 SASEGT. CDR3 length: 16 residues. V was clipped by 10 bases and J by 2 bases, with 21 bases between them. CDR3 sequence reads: CATLPSGGSGNQPQHF. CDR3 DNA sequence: TGTGCCACACTCCCATCGGGGGGTTCCGGCAATCAGCCCCAGCATTTT.

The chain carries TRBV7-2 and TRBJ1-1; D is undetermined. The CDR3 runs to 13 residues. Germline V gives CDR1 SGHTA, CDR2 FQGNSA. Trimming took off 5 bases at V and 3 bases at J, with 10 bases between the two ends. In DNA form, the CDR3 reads TGTGCCAGCAGCCTACAGTCGTACACTGAAGCTTTCTTT. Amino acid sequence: CASSLQSYTEAFF.

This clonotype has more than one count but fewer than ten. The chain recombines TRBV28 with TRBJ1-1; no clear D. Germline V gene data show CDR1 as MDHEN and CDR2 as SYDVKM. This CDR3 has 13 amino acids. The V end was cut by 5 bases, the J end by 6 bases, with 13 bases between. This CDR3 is CASSASLRAEAFF. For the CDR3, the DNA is TGTGCCAGCAGTGCCTCCCTACGGGCTGAAGCTTTCTTT. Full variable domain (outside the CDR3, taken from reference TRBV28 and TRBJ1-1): DVKVTQSSRYLVKRTGEKVFLECVQDMDHENMFWYRQDPGLGLRLIYFSYDVKMKEKGDIPEGYSVSREKKERFSLILESASTNQTSMYLCASSASLRAEAFFGQGTRLTVV.